The 6 T cell receptor beta chains below come from one sample, sequenced in a study of early T cells in non-severe SARS-CoV-2 infection. Each CDR3 protein gets one entry after TCRdb re-called the 5' RACE reads with MiXCR. The repertoire holds some 49,000 distinct CDR3 sequences, about 10% seen once, with about 8.9% in the top ten. What was sequenced was whole blood. These receptors were obtained from an adult who was a healthcare worker with PCR-confirmed SARS-CoV-2 infection or an uninfected control (not recorded which).

V is TRBV15 and J is TRBJ2-7; possible D gene TRBD1, 6 bases. Germline V gene data show CDR1 as LNHNV and CDR2 as YYDKDF (reference sequence). The V end was cut by 2 bases, the J end by 5 bases, with 16 bases between. This CDR3 comprises 15 residues. The CDR3, as DNA: TGTGCCACCAGCAGACCACAGGGAAGTTCCGACGAGCAGTACTTC. Amino acid sequence: CATSRPQGSSDEQYF.

This clonotype appeared a few times. The chain has TRBV28 and TRBJ1-2, with 7 bases lining up with TRBD1. Per the germline V gene, CDR1 is MDHEN and CDR2 is SYDVKM. The ends lost 2 bases at V and 7 bases at J; junction bases unmatched: 7. The CDR3 extends over 14 amino acids. CDR3 sequence reads: CASSLGGGTFGYTF. CDR3 coding DNA: TGTGCCAGCAGTTTAGGAGGGGGCACCTTTGGCTACACCTTC.

This clonotype was counted many times. The chain recombines TRBV4-3 with TRBJ2-2; D ambiguous. The germline CDR1 and CDR2 sequences are LGHNA and YSLEER. Trimming removed 3 bases from V and 4 bases from J, with 3 bases in between. The CDR3 is made up of 12 amino acids. As DNA, the CDR3 is TGCGCCAGCAGCCAGCTCACCGGGGAGCTGTTTTTT. Encoded protein: CASSQLTGELFF.

The chain recombines TRBV27 with TRBJ1-6; 8 nucleotides align to TRBD1. The length of the CDR3 is 13 residues. The V gene's germline CDR1 is MNHEY and CDR2 SMNVEV (reference sequence). The junction had 3 bases not matched to a gene; V was cut back by 6 bases and J by 8 bases. CDR3 region: CASSVTGDSPLHF. CDR3 coding DNA: TGTGCCAGCAGCGTGACAGGGGATTCACCCCTCCACTTT.

The rearrangement joins TRBV27 to TRBJ2-7; 7 bases agree with TRBD1. This CDR3 spans 14 amino acids. The ends lost 5 bases at V and 7 bases at J; junction bases unmatched: 11. Per germline, CDR1 MNHEY and CDR2 SMNVEV (reference sequence). The CDR3 DNA reads as TGTGCCAGCAGTCGTAAACAGGGGCTCTGGGAGCAGTACTTC. This gives the protein CASSRKQGLWEQYF.

There are many counts of this clonotype. The chain combines TRBV6-1 with TRBJ2-1, with D uncertain. Trimming shortened V by 4 bases and J by 2 bases, and 12 bases separated the two germline ends. Germline V lookup: CDR1 MNHNS, CDR2 SASEGT. The CDR3 consists of 15 residues. The CDR3, as DNA: TGTGCCAGCAGTGCCTTGGCTATTCCCTACAATGAGCAGTTCTTC. Protein: CASSALAIPYNEQFF.